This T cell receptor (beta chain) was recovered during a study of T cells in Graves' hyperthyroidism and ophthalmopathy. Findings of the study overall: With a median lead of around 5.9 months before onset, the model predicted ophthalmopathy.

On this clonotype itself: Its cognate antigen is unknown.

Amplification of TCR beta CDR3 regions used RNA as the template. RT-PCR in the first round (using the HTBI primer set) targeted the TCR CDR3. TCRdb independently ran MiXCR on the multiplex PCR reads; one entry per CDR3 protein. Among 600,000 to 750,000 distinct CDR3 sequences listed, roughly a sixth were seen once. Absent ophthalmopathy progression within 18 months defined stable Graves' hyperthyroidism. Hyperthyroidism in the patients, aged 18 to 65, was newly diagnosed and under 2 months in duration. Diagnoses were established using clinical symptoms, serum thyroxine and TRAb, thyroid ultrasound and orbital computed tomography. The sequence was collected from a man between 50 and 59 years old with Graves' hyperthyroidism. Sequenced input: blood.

CDR3 nucleotides: TGCAGTGCTAGAGGGGAGATAGCGGGGTACGAGCAGTACTTC. Translated, it gives CSARGEIAGYEQYF. This sequence joins TRBV20-1 and TRBJ2-7; 8 nucleotides match TRBD2. The V gene's germline CDR1 is DFQATT and CDR2 SNEGSKA (reference sequence). V was pared by 1 base and J by 4 bases, with 6 bases of the junction left unmatched. This CDR3 comprises 14 residues.